This section outlines one T cell receptor (beta chain) sequence together with its context. Its matching antigen is unknown. This record comes from a study of blood T cells in healthy people across ages. Study-level findings and limits: Estimates based on one million T cells were treated as lower bounds.

Caucasian, healthy and from Russia, the donors were aged between roughly 6 and 95. They isolated at least 6 million PBMCs from each sample. Primers used in a second PCR of about 7 to 12 cycles were a sample-barcoded 5' primer and a J-beta primer mix. Via MiXCR, TCRdb re-called the 5' RACE reads, giving one row per CDR3 protein. The sample contains some 1.5 million distinct CDR3 sequences, 25% to 30% of which appear only once. CDR1 is MNHEY and CDR2 is SVGEGT in the germline V gene. V was clipped by 0 bases and J by 7 bases, with 19 bases between them. This CDR3 is built from 16 residues. V gene TRBV6-2 or TRBV6-3 combines with J gene TRBJ2-7; D may be TRBD2 (7 bases). The sequenced sample consisted of blood. The receptor was derived from a woman aged 25-40 years in good health. DNA for the CDR3: TGTGCCAGCAGTTACTCTGGGGGGGGCCAACTAATGGAGCAGTACTTC. This codes for CASSYSGGGQLMEQYF.